This T cell receptor beta chain was captured by sequencing in a study of shared clonotypes between healthy human individuals. Study as a whole: Each donor had three CD4 naive, three CD4 memory, two CD8 naive and one CD8 memory plate.

Comments on this clone: Its target is not known. An end of the junction does not agree with germline; a read error may underlie this.

This was a deep-level run. Some clones are missing from TCRdb's copy, which holds only in-frame ones; the method was immunoSEQ multiplex PCR. The sample consists of approximately 1,000,000 clones, roughly 80% of them appearing once. Study-wide results and limits: The study found lower generation probabilities in non-shared clonotypes than in those shared by all four donors.

The CDR3 sequence is 14 residues long. Germline V gene sequence: CDR1 GTSNPN, CDR2 SVGIG (reference sequence). V and J are TRBV30 and TRBJ1-1, with 7 bases identical to TRBD1. Sequenced: memory CD4+ T cells from PBMCs. This sample's subset: CD45RA-negative fraction. This TCR was recovered from a man younger than 35 in good health. Some clones in this sample may be carry-over from other donors' samples. This chain's CDR3 is CAWSEGGVSTETFF. Here the CDR3 DNA reads TGTGCCTGGAGCGAAGGGGGCGTGAGCACTGAAACTTTCTTT.